This passage covers 2 T cell receptor beta chains from one sample sequenced in a study of CD8 T cells in Susac syndrome. The RNA, roughly 0.45 to 1 ug, was put through reverse transcription using random hexamers. TCRdb processed the immunoSEQ multiplex PCR reads anew with MiXCR; each CDR3 protein has one entry. Here the sample spans 150,000 to 200,000 distinct CDR3 sequences, approximately 94% being singletons. Specimen: CD4+ T cells from PBMCs. The origin of the receptors is a human donor with multiple sclerosis.

This chain connects TRBV5-1 to TRBJ2-5; TRBD2 aligns across 10 bases. The germline CDR1 and CDR2 sequences are SGHRS and YFSETQ. CDR3 size: 16 residues. Trimming cost V 4 bases and J 5 bases; bases outside gene matches: 11. The CDR3 reads CASSPFESGGEETQYF. The CDR3 DNA sequence: TGCGCCAGCAGCCCCTTCGAGAGCGGGGGGGAGGAGACCCAGTACTTC. Complete variable domain (other parts from reference TRBV5-1 and TRBJ2-5): KAGVTQTPRYLIKTRGQQVTLSCSPISGHRSVSWYQQTPGQGLQFLFEYFSETQRNKGNFPGRFSGRQFSNSRSEMNVSTLELGDSALYLCASSPFESGGEETQYFGPGTRLLVL.

This clonotype was seen only once. The rearrangement links TRBV30 to TRBJ1-3; perhaps TRBD1 as D (5 bases). The germline CDR1 and CDR2 sequences are GTSNPN and SVGIG (reference sequence). The CDR3 totals 13 residues. V lost 4 bases to trimming and J lost 3 bases, with 10 bases between them. CDR3 amino acids: CAWKRGYGNTIYF. The CDR3 bases are TGTGCCTGGAAGAGGGGATATGGAAACACCATATATTTT.